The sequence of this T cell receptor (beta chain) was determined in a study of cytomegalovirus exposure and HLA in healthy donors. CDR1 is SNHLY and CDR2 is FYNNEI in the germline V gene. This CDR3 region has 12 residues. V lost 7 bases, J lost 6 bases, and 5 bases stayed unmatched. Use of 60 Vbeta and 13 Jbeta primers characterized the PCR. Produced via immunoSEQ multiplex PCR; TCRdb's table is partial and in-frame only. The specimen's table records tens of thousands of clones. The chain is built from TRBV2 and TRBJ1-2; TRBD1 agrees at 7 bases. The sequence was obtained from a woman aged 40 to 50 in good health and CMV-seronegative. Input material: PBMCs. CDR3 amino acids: CASNTGANGYTF. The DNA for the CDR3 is TGTGCCAGCAATACAGGGGCGAATGGCTACACCTTC.